This TCR beta chain originates from a study of post-analysis software for immune sequencing data. Regarding the study as a whole: The study found significantly lower normalized Chao1 diversity in multiple sclerosis patients than in controls. Comparison of patients with controls showed about 5 TRBV segments more frequent in patients, TRBV5-6, TRBV5-1 and TRBV20-1 among them.

Trimming cost V 2 bases and J 4 bases; bases outside gene matches: 10. The germline gives CDR1 DFQATT, CDR2 SNEGSKA (reference sequence). This CDR3 contains 15 residues. A remark on this clonotype: Antigen specificity is unknown.

Every TCR beta cDNA library bore unique molecular identifiers. T cells numbering about 0.95 to 10 million gave rise to roughly 0.5 million cDNA molecules. TCRdb called the PCR reads again in MiXCR, with one record for every CDR3 protein. The profile shows about 540,000 distinct CDR3 sequences, around 36% of them singletons. The material sequenced was blood. The rearrangement uses TRBV20-1 and TRBJ1-2; 7 bases agree with TRBD1. The clonotype was recovered from a girl aged 2-17 years with multiple sclerosis. CDR3 in DNA: TGCAGTGCTAGACCGACAGGGATTATGGGCTATGGCTACACCTTC. The encoded protein is CSARPTGIMGYGYTF.